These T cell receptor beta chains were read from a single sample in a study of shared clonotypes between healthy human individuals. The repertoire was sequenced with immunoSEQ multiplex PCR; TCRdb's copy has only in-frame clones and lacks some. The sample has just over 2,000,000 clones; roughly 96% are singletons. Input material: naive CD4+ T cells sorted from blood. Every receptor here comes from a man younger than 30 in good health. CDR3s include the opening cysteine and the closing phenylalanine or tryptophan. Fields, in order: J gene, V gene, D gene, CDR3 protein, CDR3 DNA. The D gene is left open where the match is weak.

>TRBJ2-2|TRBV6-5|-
CASSGLSNTGELFF
TGTGCCAGCAGTGGACTCTCGAACACCGGGGAGCTGTTTTTT
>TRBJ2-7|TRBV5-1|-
CASSIGPSRSYEQYF
TGCGCCAGCAGCATCGGCCCCAGCCGGTCCTACGAGCAGTACTTC
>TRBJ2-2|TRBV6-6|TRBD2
CATTGTSGRRTGELFF
TGTGCCACCACCGGGACTAGCGGGAGAAGGACCGGGGAGCTGTTTTTT
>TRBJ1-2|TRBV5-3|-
CARSLAETVNYGYTF
TGTGCCAGAAGCTTGGCGGAGACCGTTAACTATGGCTACACCTTC
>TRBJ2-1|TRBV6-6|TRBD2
CASRPVRGGHNEQFF
TGTGCCAGCAGACCCGTCCGGGGGGGCCACAATGAGCAGTTCTTC
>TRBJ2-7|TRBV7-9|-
CASSYTSVSDEQYF
TGTGCCAGCAGCTACACCTCGGTATCCGACGAGCAGTACTTC
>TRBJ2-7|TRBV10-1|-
CASSIVPYEQYF
TGCGCCAGCAGTATAGTTCCCTACGAGCAGTACTTC
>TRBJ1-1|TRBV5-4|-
CASSFGGPNTEAFF
TGTGCCAGCAGCTTTGGGGGGCCGAACACTGAAGCTTTCTTT
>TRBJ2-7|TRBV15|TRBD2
CATSRDHHPLAGNYEQYF
TGTGCCACCAGCAGAGATCATCACCCACTAGCGGGGAACTACGAGCAGTACTTC
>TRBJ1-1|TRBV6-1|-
CATYLPNTEAFF
TGTGCCACCTATTTACCGAACACTGAAGCTTTCTTT
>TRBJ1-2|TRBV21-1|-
CANRGTHYGYTF
TGTGCCAACAGGGGTACCCACTATGGCTACACCTTC
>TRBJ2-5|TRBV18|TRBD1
CASSSRDSQETQYF
TGTGCCAGCTCGTCCCGGGACAGCCAAGAGACCCAGTACTTC
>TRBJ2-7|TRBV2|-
CASKKGADTTTSEQYF
TGTGCCAGCAAAAAAGGGGCAGACACTACTACGAGCGAGCAGTACTTC
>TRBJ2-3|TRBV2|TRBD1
CASSGGQGFADTQYF
TGTGCCAGCAGTGGGGGACAGGGATTCGCAGATACGCAGTATTTT
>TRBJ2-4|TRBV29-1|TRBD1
CSAEGANIQYF
TGCAGCGCCGAGGGGGCTAACATTCAGTACTTC
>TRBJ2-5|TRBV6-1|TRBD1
CASRTGTGGQETQYF
TGTGCCAGCAGAACCGGGACAGGGGGACAAGAGACCCAGTACTTC